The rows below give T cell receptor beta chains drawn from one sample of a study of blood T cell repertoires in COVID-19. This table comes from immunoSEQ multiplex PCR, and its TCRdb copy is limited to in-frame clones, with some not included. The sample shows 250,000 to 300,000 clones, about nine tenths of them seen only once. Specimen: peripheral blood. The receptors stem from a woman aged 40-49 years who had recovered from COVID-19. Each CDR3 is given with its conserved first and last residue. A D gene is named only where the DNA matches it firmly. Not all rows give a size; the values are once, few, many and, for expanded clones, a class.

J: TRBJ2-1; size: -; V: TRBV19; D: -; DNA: TGTGCCAGTAAGATCGCAGGGCCAGACAATGAGCAGTTCTTC; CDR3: CASKIAGPDNEQFF
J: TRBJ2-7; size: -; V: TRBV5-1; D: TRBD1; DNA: TGCGCCAGCAGCCGTAATTCCGGGACAGGAGTACGCGAGCAGTACTTC; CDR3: CASSRNSGTGVREQYF
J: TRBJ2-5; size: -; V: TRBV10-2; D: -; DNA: TGCGCCAGCAGTACCCAGGGGGGCCAAGAGACCCAGTACTTC; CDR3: CASSTQGGQETQYF
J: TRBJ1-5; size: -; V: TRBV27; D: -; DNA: TGTGCCAGCAGGGCAACCACAGGGTATCAGCCCCAGCATTTT; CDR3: CASRATTGYQPQHF
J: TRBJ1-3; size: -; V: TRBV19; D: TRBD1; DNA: TGTGCCAGTACAACGCCGGGACAGGGGAGCTCTGGAAACACCATATATTTT; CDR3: CASTTPGQGSSGNTIYF
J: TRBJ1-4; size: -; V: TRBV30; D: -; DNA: TGTGCCTTAGGACTGGTTGAAAAACTGTTTTTT; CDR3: CALGLVEKLFF
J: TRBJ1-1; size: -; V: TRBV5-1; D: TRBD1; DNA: TGCGCCAGCTCCCTGACAGGGGGAAGTACTGAAGCTTTCTTT; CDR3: CASSLTGGSTEAFF
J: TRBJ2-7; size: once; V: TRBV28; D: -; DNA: TGTGCCAGCAGTTTACCCCAGGGCCTAGGGGGCTCCTACGAGCAGTACTTC; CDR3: CASSLPQGLGGSYEQYF
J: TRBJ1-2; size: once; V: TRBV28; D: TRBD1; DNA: TGTGCCAGCAGACGACAGGGCGGCTATGGCTACACCTTC; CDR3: CASRRQGGYGYTF
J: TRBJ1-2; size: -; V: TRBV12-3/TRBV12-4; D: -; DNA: TGTGCCAGCAGTTTCCCGTTTAACTATGGCTACACCTTC; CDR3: CASSFPFNYGYTF
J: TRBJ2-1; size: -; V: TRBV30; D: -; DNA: TGTGCCTGGAGTGTTGGAGGGAGTTGGGATGAGCAGTTCTTC; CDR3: CAWSVGGSWDEQFF
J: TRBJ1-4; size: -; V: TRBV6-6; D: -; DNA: TGTGCCAGCAGTTACTCGCAGTTTGGTGAAAAACTGTTTTTT; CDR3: CASSYSQFGEKLFF
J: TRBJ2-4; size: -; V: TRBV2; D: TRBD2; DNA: TGTGCCAGCAGCGGCCGGCTAGCGGCAGAAAACATTCAGTACTTC; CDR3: CASSGRLAAENIQYF
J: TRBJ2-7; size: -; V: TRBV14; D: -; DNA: TGTGCCAGCAGCCCCCCTATGAAAGCGGCCTCCTACGAGCAGTACTTC; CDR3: CASSPPMKAASYEQYF
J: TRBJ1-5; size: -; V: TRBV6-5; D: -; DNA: TGTGCCAGCAGTTACTCCCCGACCGGGGCGGGGATGCCCCAGCATTTT; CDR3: CASSYSPTGAGMPQHF
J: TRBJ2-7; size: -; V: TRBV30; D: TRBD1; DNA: TGTGCCTGGAGCCCGGGACAGGGGTTAGGGGAGCAGTACTTC; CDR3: CAWSPGQGLGEQYF
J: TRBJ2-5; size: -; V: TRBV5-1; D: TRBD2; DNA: TGCGCCAGCAGCCCGGGGGGGGGCCGAGGGGAGACCCAGTACTTC; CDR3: CASSPGGGRGETQYF
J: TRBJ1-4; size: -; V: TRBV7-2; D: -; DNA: TGTGCCAGCAGCGCCGGGACACTAGAAAAACTGTTTTTT; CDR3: CASSAGTLEKLFF
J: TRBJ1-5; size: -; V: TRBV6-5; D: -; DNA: TGTGCCACCAAGGACGGAGGAGGCACGAGGCAGCCCCAGCATTTT; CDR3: CATKDGGGTRQPQHF
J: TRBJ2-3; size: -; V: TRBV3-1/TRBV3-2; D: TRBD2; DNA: TGTGCCAGCAGCCAAGTAGCGGGAGGGTTCTCCGGCACAGATACGCAGTATTTT; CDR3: CASSQVAGGFSGTDTQYF
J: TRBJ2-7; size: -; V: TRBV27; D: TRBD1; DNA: TGTGCCAGCAGTGCCGACCAGGGGGCCCTCTTCTACGAGCAGTACTTC; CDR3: CASSADQGALFYEQYF
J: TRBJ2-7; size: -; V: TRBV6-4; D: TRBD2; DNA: TGTGCCAGCAGTGAGACGGGACTAGCGCTCAGGGGTTGCGAGCAGTACTTC; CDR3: CASSETGLALRGCEQYF
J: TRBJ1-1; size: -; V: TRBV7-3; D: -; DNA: TGTGCCAGCAGCTTATCGGGGGGCTTGAACACTGAAGCTTTCTTT; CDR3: CASSLSGGLNTEAFF
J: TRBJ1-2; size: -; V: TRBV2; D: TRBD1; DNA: TGTGCCAGCATTTTGACAGGGAACTATGGCTACACCTTC; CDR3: CASILTGNYGYTF
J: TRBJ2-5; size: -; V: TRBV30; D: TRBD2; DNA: TGTGCCTGGACTAGCGGCCAAGAGACCCAGTACTTC; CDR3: CAWTSGQETQYF
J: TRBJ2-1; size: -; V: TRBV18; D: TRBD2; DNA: TGTGCCAGCCTGTTGACTAGCGGAGTTGACAATGAGCAGTTCTTC; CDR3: CASLLTSGVDNEQFF
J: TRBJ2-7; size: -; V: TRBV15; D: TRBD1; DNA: TGTGCCACCAGCAGAGATGGTAGGGACAGGGATAGCTCCTACGAGCAGTACTTC; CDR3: CATSRDGRDRDSSYEQYF
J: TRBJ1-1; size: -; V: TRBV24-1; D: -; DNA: TGTGCCACCAGTGATTTGAAGCCCCCACAGGAGAACACTGAAGCTTTCTTT; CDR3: CATSDLKPPQENTEAFF
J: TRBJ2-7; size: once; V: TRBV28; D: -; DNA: TGTGCCAGCAGTTTATCCCCAGGCCCGTCGTACGAGCAGTACTTC; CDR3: CASSLSPGPSYEQYF
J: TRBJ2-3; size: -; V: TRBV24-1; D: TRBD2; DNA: TGTGCCACCAGTGATTTTACTAGCGGGAGGCTTTATACGCAGTATTTT; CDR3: CATSDFTSGRLYTQYF
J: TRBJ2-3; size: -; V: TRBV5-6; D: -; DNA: TGTGCCAGCAGCGCCAGGCGGGACCTGGGGGGAGATACGCAGTATTTT; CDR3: CASSARRDLGGDTQYF
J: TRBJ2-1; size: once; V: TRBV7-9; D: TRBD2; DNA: TGTGCCAGCAGCTTCCTAAGGTCTAGCGGGATCCATGAGCAGTTCTTC; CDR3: CASSFLRSSGIHEQFF
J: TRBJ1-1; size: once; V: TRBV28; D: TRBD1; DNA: TGTGCCAGCAGTTCTACGGCAGGGGGCAAAGGGATAAGTCCGAACACTGAAGCTTTCTTT; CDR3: CASSSTAGGKGISPNTEAFF
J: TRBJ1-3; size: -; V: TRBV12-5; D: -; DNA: TGTGCTAGTGGTTTGGTACTTGGGGCTAATCCCTTCGGAAACACCATATATTTT; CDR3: CASGLVLGANPFGNTIYF
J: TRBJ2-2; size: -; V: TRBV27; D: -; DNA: TGTGCCAGCAGTTTATCCGGGAACACCGGGGAGCTGTTTTTT; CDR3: CASSLSGNTGELFF
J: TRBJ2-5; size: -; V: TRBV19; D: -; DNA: TGTGCCAGTAGTCTCCTGTCCGCGGGACCGGGGGAGACCCAGTACTTC; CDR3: CASSLLSAGPGETQYF
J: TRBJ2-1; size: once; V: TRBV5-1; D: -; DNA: TGCGCCAGCAGCTTGGCTAGTCCCAATGAGCAGTTCTTC; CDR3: CASSLASPNEQFF
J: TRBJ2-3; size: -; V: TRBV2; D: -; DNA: TGTGCCAGCAGTAGGAACGGACATAGCACAGATACGCAGTATTTT; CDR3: CASSRNGHSTDTQYF
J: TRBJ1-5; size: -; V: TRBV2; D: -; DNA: TGTGCCAGCAGTGAATTTTCCGCAGGACTCAATCAGCCCCAGCATTTT; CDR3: CASSEFSAGLNQPQHF
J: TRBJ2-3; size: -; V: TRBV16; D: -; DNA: TGTGCCAGCAGCCAAAGAGAACGCCCGGATACGCAGTATTTT; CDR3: CASSQRERPDTQYF
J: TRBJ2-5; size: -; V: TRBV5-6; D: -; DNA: TGTGCCAGCAGCTTGGGGTCGACAGAAGAGACCCAGTACTTC; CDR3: CASSLGSTEETQYF
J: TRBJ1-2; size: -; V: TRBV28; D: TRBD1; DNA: TGTGCCAGCAGCCGACCGGGACAGGGTGACTACACCTTC; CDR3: CASSRPGQGDYTF
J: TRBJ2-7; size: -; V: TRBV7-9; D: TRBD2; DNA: TGTGCCAGCAGCTTGGGCGGGGGCTCCTACGAGCAGTACTTC; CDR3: CASSLGGGSYEQYF
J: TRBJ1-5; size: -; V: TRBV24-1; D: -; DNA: TGTGCCACCAGTGGGCAGGGAAGCAATCAGCCCCAGCATTTT; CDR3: CATSGQGSNQPQHF
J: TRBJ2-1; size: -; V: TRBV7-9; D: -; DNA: TGTGCCAGCAGCTTAGGGGAGCGGTTTTCACACAATGAGCAGTTCTTC; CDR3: CASSLGERFSHNEQFF
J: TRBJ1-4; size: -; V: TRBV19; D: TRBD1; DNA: TGTGCCAGTAGCACGGGACAGTTAAATGAAAAACTGTTTTTT; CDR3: CASSTGQLNEKLFF
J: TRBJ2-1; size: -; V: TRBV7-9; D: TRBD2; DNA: TGTGCCAGCAGACCAACCGGGACTAACTACAATGAGCAGTTCTTC; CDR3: CASRPTGTNYNEQFF
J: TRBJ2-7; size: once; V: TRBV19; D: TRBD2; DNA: TGTGCCAGTAGTATCGTGGGACTAGGGGAGTACGAGCAGTACTTC; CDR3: CASSIVGLGEYEQYF
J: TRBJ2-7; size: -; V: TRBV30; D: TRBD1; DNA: TGTGCCTGGAGTGGAAGGTTTAAAGGGGGCATCTACGAGCAGTACTTC; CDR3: CAWSGRFKGGIYEQYF
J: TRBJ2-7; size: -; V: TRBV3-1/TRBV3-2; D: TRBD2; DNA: TGTGCCAGCAGCCAAGACCGAGCGGGAGGGCTCTACGAGCAGTACTTC; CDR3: CASSQDRAGGLYEQYF
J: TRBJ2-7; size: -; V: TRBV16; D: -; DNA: TGTGCCAGCAGCCCGTCCACTAGTTACGAGCAGTACTTC; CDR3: CASSPSTSYEQYF